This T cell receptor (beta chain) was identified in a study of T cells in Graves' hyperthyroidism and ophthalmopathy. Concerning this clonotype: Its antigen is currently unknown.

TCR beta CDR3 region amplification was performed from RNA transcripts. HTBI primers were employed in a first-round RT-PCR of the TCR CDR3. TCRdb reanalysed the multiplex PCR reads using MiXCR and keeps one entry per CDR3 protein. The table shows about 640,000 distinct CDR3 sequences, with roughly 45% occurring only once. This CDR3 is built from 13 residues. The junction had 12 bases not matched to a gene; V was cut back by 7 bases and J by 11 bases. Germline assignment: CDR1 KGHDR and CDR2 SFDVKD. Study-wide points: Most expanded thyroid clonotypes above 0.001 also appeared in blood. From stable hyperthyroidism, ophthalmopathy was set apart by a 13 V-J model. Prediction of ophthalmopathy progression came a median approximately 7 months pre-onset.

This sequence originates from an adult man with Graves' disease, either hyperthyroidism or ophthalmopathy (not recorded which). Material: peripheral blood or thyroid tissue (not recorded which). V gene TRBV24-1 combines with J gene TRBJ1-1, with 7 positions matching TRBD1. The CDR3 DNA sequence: TGTGCCACCAGCTTAATAGTCAGGGGGGAGGCTTTCTTT. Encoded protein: CATSLIVRGEAFF.